This T cell receptor beta chain was identified during a study of identical twins. General study points: Twins shared out-of-frame alpha sequences with excess low generation probability.

Germline CDR1 is DFQATT and CDR2 is SNEGSKA (reference sequence). The CDR3 contains 16 residues. Between the trimmed V and J ends, which lost 0 bases and 3 bases, there was a span of 12 bases. The donors were all healthy and Caucasian. This clonotype was observed a few times. Its specificity is not known. TCRdb fed the 5' RACE reads into MiXCR, producing one record per CDR3 protein. The sample shows about 430,000 distinct CDR3 sequences, less than 20% of them seen only once. The sequence derives from a man between 50 and 59 years old in good health. The sample taken for sequencing was naive T cells sorted from blood. The V call is TRBV20-1, the J call TRBJ1-6; D is undetermined. The CDR3 DNA reads TGCAGTGCTAGAGATAAACGGGAATACTATAATTCACCCCTCCACTTT. Its translation: CSARDKREYYNSPLHF.